Listed here is a single T cell receptor beta chain. The target antigen is unknown. This entry belongs to a study of T cells in localized non-small cell lung cancer. The CDR3 sequence is 13 residues long. Germline V gene lookup returns CDR1 MDHEN and CDR2 SYDVKM. V was pared by 7 bases and J by 4 bases, with 13 bases between. Sequencing was performed with immunoSEQ multiplex PCR; in TCRdb, only in-frame clones are kept and a portion is missing. Counted here are approximately 80,000 clones, around 80% occurring once; the ten biggest clones make up 9.5%. Findings of the study overall: Uninvolved neighboring lung showed the greatest T cell clonality, exceeding tumor.

The material sequenced was peripheral blood, taken before any cancer treatment. V is TRBV28 and J is TRBJ1-2; possibly TRBD1 for D (6 bases). The clonotype comes from a female donor older than 55 with stage I lung adenocarcinoma. The CDR3 spells CASMGAVSYGYTF. CDR3 DNA sequence: TGTGCCAGCATGGGGGCCGTTTCCTATGGCTACACCTTC.